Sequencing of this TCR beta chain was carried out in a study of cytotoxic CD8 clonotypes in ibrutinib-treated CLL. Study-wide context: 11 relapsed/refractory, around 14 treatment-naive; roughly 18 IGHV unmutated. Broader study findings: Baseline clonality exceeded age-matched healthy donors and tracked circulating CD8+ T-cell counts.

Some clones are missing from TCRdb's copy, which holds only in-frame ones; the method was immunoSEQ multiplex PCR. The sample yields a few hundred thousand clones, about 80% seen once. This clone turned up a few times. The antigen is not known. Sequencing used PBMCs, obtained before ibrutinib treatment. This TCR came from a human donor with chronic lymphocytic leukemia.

The CDR3 reads CASSRLAGVGEQYF. The DNA for the CDR3 is TGTGCCAGCAGCCGTTTAGCGGGAGTCGGGGAGCAGTACTTC. The J gene is TRBJ2-7, the V gene TRBV9, with 9 bases that match TRBD2. This CDR3 is 14 amino acids long. V shed 4 bases and J 7 bases; nucleotides not matched to a gene: 9. The germline gives CDR1 SGDLS, CDR2 YYNGEE.